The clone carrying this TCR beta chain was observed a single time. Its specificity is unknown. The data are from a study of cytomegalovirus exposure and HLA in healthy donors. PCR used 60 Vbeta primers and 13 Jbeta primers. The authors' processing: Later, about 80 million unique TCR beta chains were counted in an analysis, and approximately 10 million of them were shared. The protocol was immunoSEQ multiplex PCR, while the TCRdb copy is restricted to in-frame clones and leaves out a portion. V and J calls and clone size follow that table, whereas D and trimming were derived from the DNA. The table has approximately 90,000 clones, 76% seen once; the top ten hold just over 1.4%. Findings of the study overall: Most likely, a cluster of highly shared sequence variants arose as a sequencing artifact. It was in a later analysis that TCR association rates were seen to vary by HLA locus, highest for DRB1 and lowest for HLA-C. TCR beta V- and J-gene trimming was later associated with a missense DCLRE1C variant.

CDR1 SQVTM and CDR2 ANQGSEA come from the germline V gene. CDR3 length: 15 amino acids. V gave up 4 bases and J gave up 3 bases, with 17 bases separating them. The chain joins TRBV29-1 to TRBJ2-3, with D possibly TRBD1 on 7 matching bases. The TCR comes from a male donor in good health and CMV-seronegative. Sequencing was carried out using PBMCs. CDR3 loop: CSVGRQGGGTDTQYF. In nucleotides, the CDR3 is TGCAGCGTTGGGAGACAGGGAGGAGGGACAGATACGCAGTATTTT.